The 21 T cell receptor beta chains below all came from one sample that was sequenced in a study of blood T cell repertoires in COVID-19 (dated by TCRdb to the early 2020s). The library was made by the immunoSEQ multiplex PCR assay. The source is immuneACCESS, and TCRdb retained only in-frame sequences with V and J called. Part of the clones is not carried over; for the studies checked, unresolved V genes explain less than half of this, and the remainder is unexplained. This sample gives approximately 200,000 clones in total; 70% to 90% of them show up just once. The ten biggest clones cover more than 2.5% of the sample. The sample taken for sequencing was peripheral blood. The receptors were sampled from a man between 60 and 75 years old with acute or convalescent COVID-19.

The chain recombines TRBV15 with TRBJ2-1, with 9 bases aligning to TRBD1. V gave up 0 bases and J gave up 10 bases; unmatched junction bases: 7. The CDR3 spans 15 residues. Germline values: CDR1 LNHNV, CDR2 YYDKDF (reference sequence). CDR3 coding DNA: TGTGCCACCAGCAGAGATCCCGGGACAGGGAACGAGCAGTTCTTC. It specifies CATSRDPGTGNEQFF.

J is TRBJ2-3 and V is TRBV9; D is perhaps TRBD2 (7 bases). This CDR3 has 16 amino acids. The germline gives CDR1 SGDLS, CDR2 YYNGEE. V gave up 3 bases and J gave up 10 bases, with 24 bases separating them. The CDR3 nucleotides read TGTGCCAGCAGCGCGTACGGGGGGCAGGGAATAGACGCGCAGTATTTT. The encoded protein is CASSAYGGQGIDAQYF.

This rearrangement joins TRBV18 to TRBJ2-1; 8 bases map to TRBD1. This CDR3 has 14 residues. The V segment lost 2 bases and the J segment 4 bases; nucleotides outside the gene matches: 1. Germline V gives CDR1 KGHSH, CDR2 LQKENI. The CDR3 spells CASSPGQGYNEQFF. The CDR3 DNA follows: TGTGCCAGCTCACCAGGACAGGGTTACAATGAGCAGTTCTTC.

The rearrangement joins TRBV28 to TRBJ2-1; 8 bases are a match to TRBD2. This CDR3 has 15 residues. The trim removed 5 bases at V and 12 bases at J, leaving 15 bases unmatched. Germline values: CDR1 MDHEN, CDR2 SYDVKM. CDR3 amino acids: CASSPPASGRVRQFF. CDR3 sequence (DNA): TGTGCCAGCAGTCCCCCGGCGAGCGGGAGAGTAAGGCAGTTCTTC.

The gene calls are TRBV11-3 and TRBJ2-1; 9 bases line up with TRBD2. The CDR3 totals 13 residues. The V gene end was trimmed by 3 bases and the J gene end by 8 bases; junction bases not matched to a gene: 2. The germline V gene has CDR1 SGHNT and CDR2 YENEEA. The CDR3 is CASSLGGRDEQFF. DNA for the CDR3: TGTGCCAGCAGCTTGGGCGGGAGGGATGAGCAGTTCTTC.

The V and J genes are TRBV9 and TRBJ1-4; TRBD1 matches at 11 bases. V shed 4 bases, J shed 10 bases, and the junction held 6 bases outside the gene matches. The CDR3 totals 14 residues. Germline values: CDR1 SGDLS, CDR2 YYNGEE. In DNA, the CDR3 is TGTGCCAGCAGCCTGGGACAGGGGGACGGAAAACTGTTTTTT. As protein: CASSLGQGDGKLFF. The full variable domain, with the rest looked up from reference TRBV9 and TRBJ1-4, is DSGVTQTPKHLITATGQRVTLRCSPRSGDLSVYWYQQSLDQGLQFLIQYYNGEERAKGNILERFSAQQFPDLHSELNLSSLELGDSALYFCASSLGQGDGKLFFGSGTQLSVL.

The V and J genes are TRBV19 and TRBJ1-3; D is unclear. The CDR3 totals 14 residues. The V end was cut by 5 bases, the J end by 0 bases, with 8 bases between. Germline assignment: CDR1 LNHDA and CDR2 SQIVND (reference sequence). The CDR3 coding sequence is TGTGCCAGTAGTCGCGGCAGCTCTGGAAACACCATATATTTT. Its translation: CASSRGSSGNTIYF.

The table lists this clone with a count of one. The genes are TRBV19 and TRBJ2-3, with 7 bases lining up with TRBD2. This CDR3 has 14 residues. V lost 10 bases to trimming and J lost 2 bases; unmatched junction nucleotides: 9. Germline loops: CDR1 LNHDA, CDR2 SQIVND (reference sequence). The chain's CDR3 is CATRASGHTDTQYF. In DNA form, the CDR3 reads TGTGCCACCCGGGCTAGCGGTCACACAGATACGCAGTATTTT.

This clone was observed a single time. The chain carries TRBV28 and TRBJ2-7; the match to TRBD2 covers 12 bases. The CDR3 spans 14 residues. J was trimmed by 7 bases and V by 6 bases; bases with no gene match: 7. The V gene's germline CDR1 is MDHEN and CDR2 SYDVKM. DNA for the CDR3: TGTGCCAGCAGCCTAGCGGGAGGGCCACGTGAGCAGTACTTC. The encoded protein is CASSLAGGPREQYF.

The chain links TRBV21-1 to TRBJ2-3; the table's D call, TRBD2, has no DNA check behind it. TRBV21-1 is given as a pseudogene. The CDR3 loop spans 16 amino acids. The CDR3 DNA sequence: TGTGCCAGCAGCAAGTCGGCGGGATTAGGCGCAGATACGCAGTATTTT. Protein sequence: CASSKSAGLGADTQYF.

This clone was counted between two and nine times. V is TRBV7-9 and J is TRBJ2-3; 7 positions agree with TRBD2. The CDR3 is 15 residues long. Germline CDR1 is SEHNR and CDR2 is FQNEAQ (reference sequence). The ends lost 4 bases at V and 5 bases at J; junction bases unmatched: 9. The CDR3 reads CASSSAGRRQDTQYF. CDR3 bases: TGTGCCAGCAGCTCTGCCGGGAGGCGGCAAGATACGCAGTATTTT.

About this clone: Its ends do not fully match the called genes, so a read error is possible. The CDR3 spells CASRQAFSGNTMYF. CDR3 in DNA: TGTGCCAGCAGGCAGGCGTTCTCTGGAAACACCATGTATTTT. The V and J genes are TRBV6-6 and TRBJ1-3, with no clear D. Germline CDR1 reads MNHNY; CDR2 reads SVGAGI (reference sequence). This CDR3 has 14 residues.

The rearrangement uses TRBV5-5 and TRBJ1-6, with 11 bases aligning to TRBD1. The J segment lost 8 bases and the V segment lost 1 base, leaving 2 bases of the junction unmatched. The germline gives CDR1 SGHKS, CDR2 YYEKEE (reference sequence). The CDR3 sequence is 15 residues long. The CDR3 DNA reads TGTGCCAGCAGCTTGTTGGGACAGGGGGATTCACCCCTCCACTTT. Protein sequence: CASSLLGQGDSPLHF.

CDR3 sequence reads: CASSPITSGAYNEQFF. The CDR3 coding sequence is TGTGCCAGCAGCCCGATAACTAGCGGGGCCTACAATGAGCAGTTCTTC. The gene calls are TRBV13 and TRBJ2-1; TRBD2 matches at 10 bases. This CDR3 region has 16 residues. J was trimmed by 2 bases and V by 5 bases; bases with no gene match: 6. Germline CDR1 is PRHDT and CDR2 is FYEKMQ (reference sequence).

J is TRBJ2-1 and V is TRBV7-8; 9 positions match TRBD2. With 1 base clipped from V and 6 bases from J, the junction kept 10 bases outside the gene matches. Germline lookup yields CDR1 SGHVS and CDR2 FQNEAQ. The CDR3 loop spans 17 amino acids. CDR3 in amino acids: CASSLGASGIRLNEQFF. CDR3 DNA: TGTGCCAGCAGCTTAGGGGCTAGCGGGATTCGGCTCAATGAGCAGTTCTTC.

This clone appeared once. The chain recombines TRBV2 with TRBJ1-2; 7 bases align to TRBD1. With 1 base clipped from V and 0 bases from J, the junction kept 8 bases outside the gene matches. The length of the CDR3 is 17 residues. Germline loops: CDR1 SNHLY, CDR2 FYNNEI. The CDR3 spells CASSEDGTGVSNYGYTF. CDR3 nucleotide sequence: TGTGCCAGCAGTGAAGACGGCACAGGGGTCTCTAACTATGGCTACACCTTC.

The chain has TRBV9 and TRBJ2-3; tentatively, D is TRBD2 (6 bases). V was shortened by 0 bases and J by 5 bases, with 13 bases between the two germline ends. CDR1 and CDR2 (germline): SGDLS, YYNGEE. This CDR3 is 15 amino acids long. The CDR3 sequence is CASSVAGASGDTQYF. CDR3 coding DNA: TGTGCCAGCAGCGTAGCGGGAGCTTCGGGAGATACGCAGTATTTT.

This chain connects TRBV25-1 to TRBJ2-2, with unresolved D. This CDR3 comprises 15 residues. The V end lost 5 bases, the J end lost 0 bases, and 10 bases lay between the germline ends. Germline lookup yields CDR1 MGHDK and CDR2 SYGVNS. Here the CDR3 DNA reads TGTGCCAGCAGTCGAAGCGTGGCGAACACCGGGGAGCTGTTTTTT. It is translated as CASSRSVANTGELFF.

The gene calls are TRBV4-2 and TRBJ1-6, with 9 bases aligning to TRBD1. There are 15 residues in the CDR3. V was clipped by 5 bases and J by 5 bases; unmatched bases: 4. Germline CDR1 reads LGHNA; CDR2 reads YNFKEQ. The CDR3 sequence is CASSSRDRDNSPLHF. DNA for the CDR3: TGTGCCAGCAGCTCACGGGACAGGGATAATTCACCCCTCCACTTT.

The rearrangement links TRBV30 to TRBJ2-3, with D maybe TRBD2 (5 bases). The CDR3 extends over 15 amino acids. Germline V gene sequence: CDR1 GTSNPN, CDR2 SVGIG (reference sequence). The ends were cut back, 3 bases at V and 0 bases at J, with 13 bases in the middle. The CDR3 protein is CAWRGRTSSTDTQYF. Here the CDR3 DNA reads TGTGCCTGGAGGGGTAGGACTTCTAGCACAGATACGCAGTATTTT.

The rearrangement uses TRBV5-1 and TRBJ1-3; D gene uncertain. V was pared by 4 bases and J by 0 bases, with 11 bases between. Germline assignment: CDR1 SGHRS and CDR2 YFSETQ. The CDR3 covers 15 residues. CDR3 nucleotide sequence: TGCGCCAGCAGCCCGGAGACGGGCTCTGGAAACACCATATATTTT. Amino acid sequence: CASSPETGSGNTIYF. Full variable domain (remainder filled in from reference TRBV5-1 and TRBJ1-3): KAGVTQTPRYLIKTRGQQVTLSCSPISGHRSVSWYQQTPGQGLQFLFEYFSETQRNKGNFPGRFSGRQFSNSRSEMNVSTLELGDSALYLCASSPETGSGNTIYFGEGSWLTVV.